Sequencing of this T cell receptor beta chain was carried out in a study of human T cells and chemical hapten exposure. Broader study findings: DPC sensitization did not alter TCRs above 1 in 1000 frequency.

This clonotype has just a few counts. Its antigen is not known. Specified time point: pre-sensitization, week 0. The treatment denotes: therapeutic diphenylcyclopropenone sensitization with weekly scalp DPC. In TCRdb, the RACE reads were re-called with MiXCR into one record per CDR3 protein. The data show a few hundred thousand distinct CDR3 sequences, approximately 8.4% seen once. CDR1 LGHNT and CDR2 FRNRAP come from the germline V gene. With 3 bases removed from V and 2 bases from J, the gap between germline ends came to 4 bases. CDR3 size: 12 residues. Sequences were derived from whole blood, sampled in connection with sensitization to the hapten diphenylcyclopropenone (DPC). V usage is TRBV12-5 and J usage is TRBJ1-2; D ambiguous. This TCR came from a woman aged 40 to 49 with alopecia areata. Some clones in this sample may be carry-over from other donors' samples. The DNA of the CDR3 is TGTGCTAGTGGTTTCCAGAACTATGGCTACACCTTC. It codes for CASGFQNYGYTF.